Each of the 28 T cell receptor beta chains below was sequenced from the same sample in a study of T cells after yellow fever vaccination. MiXCR, run by TCRdb on the 5' RACE reads, gives a single entry per CDR3 protein. The data show approximately 250,000 distinct CDR3 sequences, around 4.9% seen once. Sample: CD4+ T cells sorted from PBMCs, taken on the day of the yellow fever booster vaccination. The receptor source for this set is a man aged 18 to 29 who received the YFV17D yellow fever vaccine.

This clonotype was detected only a few times. The chain links TRBV7-8 to TRBJ2-3, with D unresolved. This CDR3 region has 12 residues. Germline CDR1 is SGHVS and CDR2 is FQNEAQ. V was cut by 5 bases and J by 10 bases, with 13 bases left in between. The CDR3 loop is CASSHKAPAQYF. The CDR3 DNA is TGTGCCAGCAGCCATAAGGCCCCCGCGCAGTATTTT.

This clonotype was seen a handful of times. The rearrangement links TRBV2 to TRBJ2-2; D gene ambiguous. The CDR3 runs 10 residues. Germline V gene lookup returns CDR1 SNHLY and CDR2 FYNNEI. V was cut by 6 bases and J by 10 bases, with 6 bases left in between. CDR3 sequence reads: CASSIEELFF. The CDR3, as DNA: TGTGCCAGCAGCATCGAGGAGCTGTTTTTT. Complete variable domain (other parts from reference TRBV2 and TRBJ2-2): EPEVTQTPSHQVTQMGQEVILRCVPISNHLYFYWYRQILGQKVEFLVSFYNNEISEKSEIFDDQFSVERPDGSNFTLKIRSTKLEDSAMYFCASSIEELFFGEGSRLTVL.

This clonotype was counted between two and nine times. CDR3 in DNA: TGTGCCAGCAGTTTAAATCCAGGGACATCCGGGGAGCTGTTTTTT. Translated, it gives CASSLNPGTSGELFF. The J gene is TRBJ2-2, the V gene TRBV12-3 or TRBV12-4, with D possibly matching TRBD1 (6 bases). With 2 bases removed from V and 6 bases from J, the gap between germline ends came to 13 bases. The CDR3 covers 15 residues.

The chain joins TRBV15 to TRBJ1-1; TRBD1 is a possible D gene (6 bases). Germline V gene data show CDR1 as LNHNV and CDR2 as YYDKDF (reference sequence). There are 14 residues in the CDR3. V was shortened by 0 bases and J by 4 bases, with 9 bases between the two germline ends. The CDR3 DNA reads as TGTGCCACCAGCAGAGAAGCAGGGGTCACTGAAGCTTTCTTT. This translates into CATSREAGVTEAFF.

This clonotype was detected only a few times. The chain combines TRBV6-2 or TRBV6-3 with TRBJ1-5, with D possibly matching TRBD1 (5 bases). This CDR3 contains 15 residues. Trimming left V 4 bases short and J 7 bases short, with 17 bases between. Germline V gives CDR1 MNHEY, CDR2 SVGEGT. DNA of the CDR3: TGTGCCAGCAGTTCCTTCGTGGGGGTTAAGCAGCCCCAGCATTTT. Its protein is CASSSFVGVKQPQHF.

The sample holds many counts of this clonotype. The V gene is TRBV6-4, the J gene TRBJ2-2; tentative D call: TRBD1 (6 bases). This CDR3 is 15 amino acids long. The germline V gene encodes CDR1 MRHNA and CDR2 SNTAGT. Trimming shortened V by 0 bases and J by 4 bases, and 9 bases separated the two germline ends. The CDR3 sequence: CASSDSAGVTGELFF. DNA for the CDR3: TGTGCCAGCAGTGACTCCGCAGGGGTCACCGGGGAGCTGTTTTTT.

This clonotype has a count of ten or more. This chain connects TRBV5-1 to TRBJ2-3, with TRBD2 matching 11 bases. CDR1 SGHRS and CDR2 YFSETQ come from the germline V gene. V shed 6 bases, J shed 2 bases, and the junction held 5 bases outside the gene matches. CDR3 length equals 15 residues. In DNA form, the CDR3 reads TGCGCCAGCACGCTACTAGCGGGAGCCACAGATACGCAGTATTTT. This encodes CASTLLAGATDTQYF.

This clonotype was recorded a few times. The genes are TRBV11-2 and TRBJ2-5, with 11 nucleotides matching TRBD2. The CDR3 is 15 amino acids. Losses at the gene ends were 0 bases for V and 13 bases for J; bases not matched to a gene: 10. CDR1 and CDR2 from the germline V gene are SGHAT and FQNNGV. In DNA, the CDR3 is TGTGCCAGCAGCTTAGAACTAGCGGGGGCTCCTGACTCGTACTTC. Protein: CASSLELAGAPDSYF.

This clonotype was detected ten times or more. The rearrangement joins TRBV7-2 to TRBJ2-3; TRBD1 is a possible D gene (7 bases). V lost 7 bases, J lost 2 bases, and 22 bases lay in between. Germline values: CDR1 SGHTA, CDR2 FQGNSA. The CDR3 totals 17 residues. For the CDR3, the DNA is TGTGCCAGCACTTTAGGAGGGGGCGCTCCTTCCACAGATACGCAGTATTTT. This translates into CASTLGGGAPSTDTQYF.

In its sample, this clonotype was seen many times. This chain joins TRBV11-2 and TRBJ2-1; D is possibly TRBD2 (6 bases). The V end lost 6 bases, the J end lost 0 bases, and 21 bases lay between the germline ends. This CDR3 is 18 amino acids long. Looked up from germline, CDR1 is SGHAT and CDR2 is FQNNGV. CDR3 coding DNA: TGTGCCAGCAGACCTCCTGCGGGGCTGGGGCGCTCCTACAATGAGCAGTTCTTC. This gives the protein CASRPPAGLGRSYNEQFF.

This clonotype has more than one count but fewer than ten. This chain uses TRBV10-3 with TRBJ1-2; 8 positions match TRBD1. From germline, CDR1 is ENHRY and CDR2 SYGVKD. This CDR3 spans 14 amino acids. J lost 8 bases, V lost 6 bases, and 11 bases had no gene match. In DNA, the CDR3 is TGTGCCATCAGGGGGACAGGATGGGAAGGGGGCTACACCTTC. Residues: CAIRGTGWEGGYTF.

This clonotype was seen only a few times. J is TRBJ2-3 and V is TRBV19; the D is unclear. Per germline, CDR1 LNHDA and CDR2 SQIVND (reference sequence). The CDR3 has 14 residues. Trimming cost V 3 bases and J 3 bases, with 10 bases left between them. The chain's CDR3 is CASSMLATTDTQYF. The CDR3 DNA follows: TGTGCCAGTAGTATGTTGGCTACTACAGATACGCAGTATTTT.

This clonotype was seen a handful of times. CDR3 protein: CASKAGPTYNTQYF. The CDR3 nucleotides read TGTGCCAGCAAAGCGGGGCCGACCTATAATACGCAGTATTTT. The V call is TRBV6-5, the J call TRBJ2-3, with 7 bases identical to TRBD2. The germline V gene has CDR1 MNHEY and CDR2 SVGAGI. Trimming at V came to 7 bases and at J to 7 bases, leaving 11 bases not matched to a gene. The CDR3 runs 14 residues.

This clonotype has only a few counts. The chain has TRBV6-5 and TRBJ2-5, with 8 bases aligning to TRBD2. The CDR3 contains 14 residues. The germline CDR1 and CDR2 sequences are MNHEY and SVGAGI. The J segment lost 3 bases and the V segment lost 6 bases, leaving 6 bases of the junction unmatched. The chain's CDR3 is CASRTPGGKETQYF. Written as DNA, the CDR3 is TGTGCCAGCAGGACCCCGGGGGGGAAAGAGACCCAGTACTTC.

V usage is TRBV18 and J usage is TRBJ1-4; D is unclear. CDR3 length: 17 amino acids. CDR1 and CDR2 (germline): KGHSH, LQKENI. V lost 3 bases to trimming and J lost 2 bases, with 16 bases between them. CDR3 sequence reads: CASSPIIVGVTNEKLFF. The CDR3 DNA reads as TGTGCCAGCTCACCGATTATTGTTGGGGTTACTAATGAAAAACTGTTTTTT. Full variable domain (rest looked up from reference TRBV18 and TRBJ1-4): NAGVMQNPRHLVRRRGQEARLRCSPMKGHSHVYWYRQLPEEGLKFMVYLQKENIIDESGMPKERFSAEFPKEGPSILRIQQVVRGDSAAYFCASSPIIVGVTNEKLFFGSGTQLSVL.

V gene TRBV7-2 combines with J gene TRBJ2-7; tentatively, D is TRBD1 or TRBD2 (5 bases each). CDR1 SGHTA and CDR2 FQGNSA come from the germline V gene. The CDR3 length is 11 residues. V lost 7 bases, J lost 6 bases, and 10 bases lay in between. DNA for the CDR3: TGTGCCAGCAAAGAGGGGTTCGAGCAGTACTTC. Its translation is CASKEGFEQYF.

This clonotype was seen more than once but under ten times. The chain couples TRBV7-3 to TRBJ2-5; D is unresolved. Trimming removed 4 bases at V and 3 bases at J, with 9 bases between. The CDR3 consists of 13 residues. The germline gives CDR1 SGHTA, CDR2 FQGTGA. The CDR3 DNA reads TGTGCCAGCAGCTGGTCGATCGAAGAGACCCAGTACTTC. Its translation is CASSWSIEETQYF.

V is TRBV28 and J is TRBJ1-1; D gene ambiguous. The V gene lost 10 bases and the J gene lost 4 bases, with 10 bases spanning the gap. Germline loops: CDR1 MDHEN, CDR2 SYDVKM. CDR3 size: 11 residues. CDR3 protein: CATNPGTEAFF. For the CDR3, the DNA is TGTGCCACCAATCCGGGCACTGAAGCTTTCTTT.

This chain uses TRBV9 with TRBJ2-2, with 7 bases fitting TRBD1. V was clipped by 5 bases and J by 3 bases; unmatched bases: 4. The CDR3 covers 14 residues. CDR1 and CDR2 from the germline V gene are SGDLS and YYNGEE. CDR3: CASRRDSYTGELFF. In nucleotides, the CDR3 is TGTGCCAGCAGACGGGACAGTTACACCGGGGAGCTGTTTTTT.

V gene TRBV9 combines with J gene TRBJ1-1; possible D gene TRBD1, 6 bases. Germline CDR1 is SGDLS and CDR2 is YYNGEE. The CDR3 sequence is 13 residues long. V lost 5 bases, J lost 11 bases, and 19 bases lay in between. The CDR3 region is CASRPVGGRRAFF. CDR3 nucleotides: TGTGCCAGCAGGCCAGTTGGGGGGCGTCGGGCTTTCTTT. Complete variable domain (other parts from reference TRBV9 and TRBJ1-1): DSGVTQTPKHLITATGQRVTLRCSPRSGDLSVYWYQQSLDQGLQFLIQYYNGEERAKGNILERFSAQQFPDLHSELNLSSLELGDSALYFCASRPVGGRRAFFGQGTRLTVV.

This clonotype was detected ten times or more. The rearrangement links TRBV4-3 to TRBJ2-5; no reliable D call. Germline-derived CDR1 and CDR2 are LGHNA and YSLEER. This CDR3 region has 15 residues. V was clipped by 3 bases and J by 0 bases, with 11 bases between them. Here the CDR3 reads CASSHALGYQETQYF. The CDR3 coding sequence is TGCGCCAGCAGCCATGCTCTAGGCTACCAAGAGACCCAGTACTTC.

This clonotype came up many times. One end of the junction does not line up with germline, which may come from a read error. This chain links TRBV5-1 with TRBJ2-5; the D gene is possibly TRBD2 (6 bases). The germline V gene has CDR1 SGHRS and CDR2 YFSETQ. CDR3 length equals 13 residues. CDR3 nucleotide sequence: TGTGCCAGCAGCTTCGGGGGTGGGGAGACCCAGTACTTC. The encoded protein is CASSFGGGETQYF.

CDR3 DNA sequence: TGTGCCAGCAGTTCCGGGACTAGCGGGTATGAGCAGTTCTTC. Translation: CASSSGTSGYEQFF. The V call is TRBV12-3 or TRBV12-4, the J call TRBJ2-1; TRBD2 aligns across 12 bases. Unmatched junction bases numbered 3, after V lost 4 bases and J lost 8 bases. This CDR3 is 14 amino acids long.

This clonotype has at least ten counts. The chain combines TRBV19 with TRBJ2-6; possibly TRBD1 for D (5 bases). The CDR3 totals 16 residues. Germline assignment: CDR1 LNHDA and CDR2 SQIVND (reference sequence). With 5 bases removed from V and 0 bases from J, the gap between germline ends came to 11 bases. This CDR3 reads CASSVQATSGANVLTF. CDR3 bases: TGTGCCAGTAGTGTACAGGCTACCTCTGGGGCCAACGTCCTGACTTTC.

The J gene is TRBJ2-5, the V gene TRBV5-1; D possibly corresponds to TRBD1 (5 bases). The ends were cut back, 2 bases at V and 2 bases at J, with 16 bases in the middle. From germline, CDR1 is SGHRS and CDR2 YFSETQ. The CDR3 is made up of 16 amino acids. CDR3 residues: CASSLTGPPGQETQYF. In DNA, the CDR3 is TGCGCCAGCAGCTTAACAGGCCCTCCCGGTCAAGAGACCCAGTACTTC.

V and J are TRBV18 and TRBJ1-2, with TRBD1 matching over 7 bases. Germline values: CDR1 KGHSH, CDR2 LQKENI. The CDR3 runs 15 residues. Trimming cost V 0 bases and J 3 bases; bases outside gene matches: 4. The CDR3 sequence is CASSPPQGTYYGYTF. The CDR3 bases are TGTGCCAGCTCACCACCACAGGGGACCTACTATGGCTACACCTTC.

This clonotype was picked up many times. The CDR3 DNA reads TGCGCCAGCAGCTTTCTAGCGGGGGTGGCAGATACGCAGTATTTT. Translated, it gives CASSFLAGVADTQYF. The rearrangement links TRBV5-1 to TRBJ2-3, with 10 bases that match TRBD2. J gave up 4 bases and V 2 bases, and 4 bases lay outside the gene matches. Germline loops: CDR1 SGHRS, CDR2 YFSETQ. This CDR3 comprises 15 residues. Looking up the rest from reference TRBV5-1 and TRBJ2-3 gives the full variable domain: KAGVTQTPRYLIKTRGQQVTLSCSPISGHRSVSWYQQTPGQGLQFLFEYFSETQRNKGNFPGRFSGRQFSNSRSEMNVSTLELGDSALYLCASSFLAGVADTQYFGPGTRLTVL.

This clonotype was seen more than once but under ten times. The CDR3 protein is CSARTGVSNEQFF. CDR3 DNA: TGCAGTGCTAGGACAGGGGTATCCAATGAGCAGTTCTTC. This chain joins TRBV20-1 and TRBJ2-1; 8 positions agree with TRBD1. The CDR3 has 13 amino acids. CDR1 is DFQATT and CDR2 is SNEGSKA in the germline V gene (reference sequence). V lost 3 bases to trimming and J lost 6 bases; unmatched junction nucleotides: 4.